Listed below are T cell receptor beta chains from one sample, sequenced in a study of cytomegalovirus exposure and HLA in healthy donors. The assay was immunoSEQ multiplex PCR, and TCRdb's table has in-frame clones only and misses some. The sample carries roughly 100,000 clones, 78% recorded once. The source material was PBMCs. The receptors derive from a male donor in good health and CMV-seronegative. Both conserved end residues are part of each CDR3.

length,V,J,CDR3
14,TRBV7-9,.,CASSPRGPTYEQYF
15,TRBV5-4,TRBJ2-5,CASSVAQQGMETQYF
15,TRBV5-6,TRBJ2-5,CASSLIAGAQKTQYF
16,TRBV4-3,TRBJ2-2,CASSQDIRRGTGELFF
15,TRBV11-3,TRBJ2-1,CASSSGTSGKDEQFF
15,TRBV18,TRBJ2-7,CASSLPGRVRLEQYF
16,TRBV2,TRBJ2-7,CASNPLGTSASYEQYF
13,TRBV30,TRBJ1-2,CAWSGTGGYGYTF
16,TRBV28,TRBJ1-3,CASSFPTGGSGNTIYF
13,TRBV4-2,TRBJ2-3,CASSHGSTDTQCF
15,TRBV5-1,TRBJ2-7,CASSQAPDSGYEQYF
14,TRBV9,TRBJ2-7,CASSVGGSSYEQYF
15,TRBV5-1,TRBJ2-2,CASSLAAKNTGELFF
15,TRBV5-6,TRBJ2-1,CASSLFASSYNEQFF
16,TRBV18,TRBJ2-7,CASSPRVTAGVFEQYF
15,TRBV19,TRBJ1-2,CASTLRDRANYGYTF
15,TRBV7-7,TRBJ2-2,CASSPNSGRSGELFF
18,TRBV18,TRBJ2-3,CASSPPGLSGSLTDTQYF
16,TRBV18,TRBJ1-1,CASSPYFRGANTEAFF
15,TRBV27,TRBJ1-5,CASSLGGISNQPQHF
13,TRBV7-3,TRBJ2-3,CASSLMGADTQYF
14,TRBV29-1,TRBJ2-7,CSVNSGQGIAEQYF